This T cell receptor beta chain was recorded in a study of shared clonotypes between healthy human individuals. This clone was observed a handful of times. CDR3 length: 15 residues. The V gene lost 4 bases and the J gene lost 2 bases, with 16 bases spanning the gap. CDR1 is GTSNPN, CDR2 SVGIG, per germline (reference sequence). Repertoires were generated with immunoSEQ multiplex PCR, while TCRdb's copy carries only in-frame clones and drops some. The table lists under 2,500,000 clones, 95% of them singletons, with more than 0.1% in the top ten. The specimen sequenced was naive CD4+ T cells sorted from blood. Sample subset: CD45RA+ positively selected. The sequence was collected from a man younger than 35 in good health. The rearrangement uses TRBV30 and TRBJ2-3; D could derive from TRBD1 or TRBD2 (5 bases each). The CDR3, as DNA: TGTGCCTGGAAAGAATCCGGGGCTGTCACAGATACGCAGTATTTT. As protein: CAWKESGAVTDTQYF.